The following is a T cell receptor beta chain sequence with its context. This entry belongs to a study of blood T cell repertoires in COVID-19. J lost 9 bases, V lost 1 base, and 10 bases had no gene match. CDR3 length: 14 residues. Germline V gene data show CDR1 as GTSNPN and CDR2 as SVGIG (reference sequence). TCRdb's table, derived via immunoSEQ multiplex PCR, lists solely in-frame clones and lacks some. The profile shows 5,500 to 6,000 clones, roughly 83% of them singletons. The specimen sequenced was peripheral blood. The clonotype originates from a human donor in a cohort sampled during active COVID-19. V gene TRBV30 combines with J gene TRBJ2-7, with 9 nucleotides matching TRBD1. CDR3 sequence: CAWSAPGQGRGQYF. The CDR3 DNA sequence: TGTGCCTGGAGTGCCCCGGGACAGGGAAGAGGGCAGTACTTC.